The 30 T cell receptor beta chains presented below share a single source sample, sequenced in a study of somatic mutations in cytotoxic T cells in rheumatoid arthritis. Clones were sequenced by immunoSEQ multiplex PCR, and TCRdb holds only the in-frame ones, with some missing. The table lists around 24,000 clones, 82% of them singletons. The sequenced material came from CD8+ T cells sorted from blood. These receptors were collected from a man aged 50-60 years in good health.

The chain joins TRBV5-4 to TRBJ1-1; 9 nucleotides match TRBD1. CDR1 and CDR2 (germline): SGHNT, YYREEE (reference sequence). J gave up 3 bases and V 4 bases, and 7 bases lay outside the gene matches. The length of the CDR3 is 15 residues. The CDR3 sequence is CASSRDRERHTEAFF. The DNA of the CDR3 is TGTGCCAGCAGCCGGGACAGGGAACGACACACTGAAGCTTTCTTT.

The chain links TRBV7-9 to TRBJ2-5; D unresolved. V gave up 3 bases and J gave up 4 bases, with 6 bases separating them. This CDR3 region has 12 residues. Germline CDR1 SEHNR, CDR2 FQNEAQ (reference sequence). Written as DNA, the CDR3 is TGTGCCAGCAGCTTCATGTCAGAGACCCAGTACTTC. Its translation is CASSFMSETQYF.

The chain joins TRBV11-3 to TRBJ1-3; D not certain. The CDR3 totals 15 residues. Germline lookup yields CDR1 SGHNT and CDR2 YENEEA. V was shortened by 0 bases and J by 1 base, with 7 bases between the two germline ends. The CDR3 loop is CASSLDRTSGNTIYF. In nucleotides, the CDR3 is TGTGCCAGCAGCTTAGATCGGACTTCTGGAAACACCATATATTTT.

This chain connects TRBV6-5 to TRBJ2-7, with 10 bases matching TRBD2. The trim removed 0 bases at V and 3 bases at J, leaving 2 bases unmatched. The CDR3 extends over 15 amino acids. Germline V gene data show CDR1 as MNHEY and CDR2 as SVGAGI. The CDR3 protein is CASSYSASGSYEQYF. In DNA, the CDR3 is TGTGCCAGCAGTTACTCGGCTAGCGGGAGCTACGAGCAGTACTTC.

CDR3 nucleotides: TGTGCCAGCAGCTTAGCAATCTTGACTAGCTTAAATGAGCAGTTCTTC. It encodes CASSLAILTSLNEQFF. This rearrangement joins TRBV7-8 to TRBJ2-1, with 7 bases identical to TRBD2. CDR1 is SGHVS and CDR2 is FQNEAQ in the germline V gene. After removal of 0 bases from V and 7 bases from J, the junction contained 9 bases not matched to a gene. This CDR3 has 16 amino acids. The complete variable domain, with remaining parts taken from reference TRBV7-8 and TRBJ2-1, reads GAGVSQSPRYKVAKRGQDVALRCDPISGHVSLFWYQQALGQGPEFLTYFQNEAQLDKSGLPSDRFFAERPEGSVSTLKIQRTQQEDSAVYLCASSLAILTSLNEQFFGPGTRLTVL.

This chain joins TRBV6-5 and TRBJ2-1; 9 positions match TRBD2. The CDR3 loop spans 15 amino acids. V trimming: 2 bases; J trimming: 8 bases; junction bases outside the gene matches: 7. Per germline, CDR1 MNHEY and CDR2 SVGAGI. The CDR3 sequence: CASSYDVAGDYEQFF. The CDR3 DNA follows: TGTGCCAGCAGTTACGATGTAGCGGGAGACTATGAGCAGTTCTTC.

The rearrangement joins TRBV7-9 to TRBJ1-2; TRBD1 is a possible D gene (5 bases). Between the trimmed V and J ends, which lost 2 bases and 4 bases, there was a span of 14 bases. Germline V gives CDR1 SEHNR, CDR2 FQNEAQ (reference sequence). The CDR3 covers 15 residues. The CDR3 DNA sequence: TGTGCCAGCAGCTTACATGAGGGGACTGGCTATGGCTACACCTTC. As protein: CASSLHEGTGYGYTF. Full variable domain (outside the CDR3, taken from reference TRBV7-9 and TRBJ1-2): DTGVSQNPRHKITKRGQNVTFRCDPISEHNRLYWYRQTLGQGPEFLTYFQNEAQLEKSRLLSDRFSAERPKGSFSTLEIQRTEQGDSAMYLCASSLHEGTGYGYTFGSGTRLTVV.

The chain has TRBV9 and TRBJ2-6; tentatively, D is TRBD1 (6 bases). The CDR3 is 18 residues long. V was pared by 0 bases and J by 0 bases, with 13 bases between. Germline-derived CDR1 and CDR2 are SGDLS and YYNGEE. The CDR3 nucleotides are TGTGCCAGCAGCGTAGACCCAGGGGCAAACTCTGGGGCCAACGTCCTGACTTTC. It is translated as CASSVDPGANSGANVLTF.

The rearrangement joins TRBV6-5 to TRBJ1-1; no reliable D call. CDR1 is MNHEY and CDR2 is SVGAGI in the germline V gene. This CDR3 spans 14 amino acids. Trimming pared 0 bases from V and 3 bases from J, leaving 8 bases between. The CDR3 nucleotides read TGTGCCAGCAGTTACTCAGGGATTTACACTGAAGCTTTCTTT. Protein product: CASSYSGIYTEAFF.

The chain couples TRBV7-6 to TRBJ2-1; D not certain. Germline lookup yields CDR1 SGHVS and CDR2 FNYEAQ. V was clipped by 5 bases and J by 2 bases, with 13 bases between them. The CDR3 is 15 amino acids. The CDR3 DNA reads as TGTGCCAGCAGCCCTACGGAGTGGCCCTACAATGAGCAGTTCTTC. Translation gives CASSPTEWPYNEQFF.

This clone was seen a handful of times. The genes are TRBV27 and TRBJ2-2, with D perhaps TRBD1 (5 bases). CDR1 is MNHEY and CDR2 is SMNVEV in the germline V gene (reference sequence). V lost 7 bases and J lost 6, with 6 bases in between. CDR3 length equals 11 residues. The CDR3 sequence is CASIGAGELFF. The CDR3 coding sequence is TGTGCCAGCATAGGGGCCGGGGAGCTGTTTTTT.

The rearrangement uses TRBV7-9 and TRBJ1-3; TRBD1 matches 7 bases. The germline CDR1 and CDR2 sequences are SEHNR and FQNEAQ (reference sequence). The CDR3 contains 13 residues. With V trimmed by 9 bases and J by 2 bases, 4 bases remained unmatched. CDR3 in DNA: TGTGCCAGTACGACAGGGACTGGAAACACCATATATTTT. It encodes CASTTGTGNTIYF.

This rearrangement joins TRBV11-2 to TRBJ2-1, with D perhaps TRBD1 or TRBD2 (6 bases each). CDR3 size: 18 residues. Germline CDR1 reads SGHAT; CDR2 reads FQNNGV. V dropped 5 bases and J dropped 3 bases, with 23 bases sitting between them. The CDR3 DNA follows: TGTGCCAGCAGCAGACCGGCAGGGGACTCGAGCAACTACAATGAGCAGTTCTTC. Translating gives CASSRPAGDSSNYNEQFF.

In regard to this clone: Additional DNA sequences in this sample encode the identical CDR3. The chain links TRBV5-6 to TRBJ2-7; D call uncertain. From germline, CDR1 is SGHDT and CDR2 YYEEEE. The CDR3 spans 13 residues. V lost 0 bases, J lost 0 bases, and 4 bases lay in between. The CDR3 here is CASSLGSSYEQYF. The DNA of the CDR3 is TGTGCCAGCAGCTTGGGATCCTCCTACGAGCAGTACTTC. The full variable domain, in which reference TRBV5-6 and TRBJ2-7 provide the parts outside the CDR3, is DAGVTQSPTHLIKTRGQQVTLRCSPKSGHDTVSWYQQALGQGPQFIFQYYEEEERQRGNFPDRFSGHQFPNYSSELNVNALLLGDSALYLCASSLGSSYEQYFGPGTRLTVT.

This rearrangement joins TRBV7-2 to TRBJ2-2; D is ambiguous. The CDR3 runs 15 residues. The V and J ends lost 1 base and 1 base respectively, with 7 bases between them. Germline assignment: CDR1 SGHTA and CDR2 FQGNSA. CDR3 bases: TGTGCCAGCAGCTTAGTTTCCCTGAACACCGGGGAGCTGTTTTTT. This codes for CASSLVSLNTGELFF.

V gene TRBV4-2 combines with J gene TRBJ2-3; TRBD1 matches at 8 bases. The V gene end was trimmed by 0 bases and the J gene end by 3 bases; junction bases not matched to a gene: 2. CDR1 LGHNA and CDR2 YNFKEQ come from the germline V gene. This CDR3 is built from 15 residues. CDR3 nucleotides: TGTGCCAGCAGCCAAGAGGACAGGGCAACAGATACGCAGTATTTT. It is translated as CASSQEDRATDTQYF.

This chain connects TRBV9 to TRBJ2-3; 8 nucleotides line up with TRBD2. Germline V gene lookup returns CDR1 SGDLS and CDR2 YYNGEE. With V trimmed by 3 bases and J by 7 bases, 19 bases remained unmatched. The CDR3 runs 18 residues. The CDR3 protein is CASSAQLSASGSFNTQYF. The CDR3 nucleotides are TGTGCCAGCAGCGCCCAACTCTCGGCCAGCGGGAGTTTTAATACGCAGTATTTT.

The chain links TRBV5-4 to TRBJ1-1; 9 bases are a match to TRBD1. This CDR3 region has 15 residues. V lost 3 bases to trimming and J lost 1 base; unmatched junction nucleotides: 4. The V gene's germline CDR1 is SGHNT and CDR2 YYREEE (reference sequence). CDR3 region: CASSSKDRGNTEAFF. The CDR3 DNA reads as TGTGCCAGCAGCTCAAAGGACAGGGGGAACACTGAAGCTTTCTTT.

The chain links TRBV7-9 to TRBJ2-3; TRBD2 matches 7 bases. Losses at the gene ends were 5 bases for V and 5 bases for J; bases not matched to a gene: 10. CDR1 and CDR2 from the germline V gene are SEHNR and FQNEAQ (reference sequence). There are 15 residues in the CDR3. The CDR3 reads CASSRPGRVGDTQYF. In DNA form, the CDR3 reads TGTGCCAGCAGCCGCCCTGGGAGGGTAGGAGATACGCAGTATTTT.

The J gene is TRBJ2-1, the V gene TRBV11-3, with 7 bases fitting TRBD2. The CDR3 sequence is 17 residues long. The germline gives CDR1 SGHNT, CDR2 YENEEA. V shed 4 bases, J shed 6 bases, and the junction held 15 bases outside the gene matches. In DNA, the CDR3 is TGTGCCAGCAGCTCGGGGGAAGGGCTAGCGGAACCCAATGAGCAGTTCTTC. This translates into CASSSGEGLAEPNEQFF.

The rearrangement joins TRBV7-6 to TRBJ1-3, with D perhaps matching TRBD1 (5 bases). The germline V gene has CDR1 SGHVS and CDR2 FNYEAQ. The germline V and J ends were trimmed by 0 bases and 14 bases, with 17 bases remaining between them. The length of the CDR3 is 14 residues. The CDR3: CASSLAGVASGVYF. In nucleotides, the CDR3 is TGTGCCAGCAGCTTAGCGGGGGTGGCATCGGGAGTATATTTT.

This clone occurred once. This chain joins TRBV5-8 and TRBJ2-3, with D perhaps TRBD2 (5 bases). This CDR3 is 10 amino acids long. Trimming removed 4 bases at V and 14 bases at J, with 11 bases between. Germline V gene data show CDR1 as SGHTS and CDR2 as YDEGEE. CDR3 DNA sequence: TGTGCCAGCAGCCAACGGGGATGGTATTTT. Its protein product is CASSQRGWYF.

The rearrangement links TRBV6-5 to TRBJ2-1; either TRBD1 or TRBD2 may fit D (5 bases each). The V and J ends lost 2 bases and 6 bases respectively, with 14 bases between them. The CDR3 has 15 amino acids. Germline CDR1 and CDR2: MNHEY and SVGAGI. CDR3 coding DNA: TGTGCCAGCAGTTACGGTCCGGGACCACTCAATGAGCAGTTCTTC. Translated, it gives CASSYGPGPLNEQFF.

This clone was detected a few times. The V gene is TRBV18, the J gene TRBJ1-1; 7 bases align to TRBD1. Germline assignment: CDR1 KGHSH and CDR2 LQKENI. V dropped 4 bases and J dropped 8; count of bases not matched to a gene: 4. There are 12 residues in the CDR3. CDR3 residues: CASSRGQAEAFF. CDR3 nucleotides: TGTGCCAGCTCACGCGGACAGGCCGAAGCTTTCTTT.

This chain joins TRBV11-3 and TRBJ2-1; 9 positions match TRBD1. The length of the CDR3 is 11 residues. The ends lost 6 bases at V and 15 bases at J; junction bases unmatched: 6. Germline lookup yields CDR1 SGHNT and CDR2 YENEEA. CDR3 DNA sequence: TGTGCCAGCAGGGGGACAGGGTTTCTGTTCTTC. As protein: CASRGTGFLFF.

This chain links TRBV10-3 with TRBJ2-1; D possibly corresponds to TRBD1 (5 bases). V was shortened by 6 bases and J by 7 bases, with 10 bases between the two germline ends. Germline-derived CDR1 and CDR2 are ENHRY and SYGVKD. CDR3 length: 12 amino acids. CDR3 protein: CAIRIQGNEQFF. DNA for the CDR3: TGTGCCATCAGGATTCAGGGTAATGAGCAGTTCTTC.

This clone was detected only a few times. The J gene is TRBJ2-7, the V gene TRBV4-1, with 9 positions matching TRBD2. The CDR3 runs 19 residues. With 0 bases clipped from V and 0 bases from J, the junction kept 12 bases outside the gene matches. The germline gives CDR1 MGHRA, CDR2 YSYEKL. The CDR3 is CASSQDMRLAGPSSYEQYF. The CDR3 DNA sequence: TGCGCCAGCAGCCAAGATATGCGGCTAGCGGGACCCTCCTCCTACGAGCAGTACTTC.

In regard to this clone: The junction does not match germline at one end; this may be a read error. This chain connects TRBV9 to TRBJ1-2, with D maybe TRBD1 (6 bases). The CDR3 covers 17 residues. CDR1 and CDR2 (germline): SGDLS, YYNGEE. This chain's CDR3 is CASTVRESGGRGYGYTF. The CDR3 DNA follows: TGTGCCAGCACCGTACGGGAGAGCGGGGGGCGCGGCTATGGCTACACCTTC.

The genes are TRBV6-6 and TRBJ1-1; TRBD1 might be the D (6 bases). Germline V lookup: CDR1 MNHNY, CDR2 SVGAGI (reference sequence). This CDR3 is 13 amino acids long. V lost 4 bases, J lost 1 base, and 7 bases lay in between. The CDR3 bases are TGTGCCAGCAGTTTACAGGGGAACACTGAAGCTTTCTTT. Protein sequence: CASSLQGNTEAFF.

The chain is built from TRBV7-9 and TRBJ1-5; unclear D gene. The length of the CDR3 is 14 residues. CDR1 SEHNR and CDR2 FQNEAQ come from the germline V gene (reference sequence). Trimming removed 5 bases at V and 0 bases at J, with 8 bases between. Written as DNA, the CDR3 is TGTGCCAGCAGCCTAGAGGCTAGCAATCAGCCCCAGCATTTT. Amino acids: CASSLEASNQPQHF. The full variable domain, completed using reference TRBV7-9 and TRBJ1-5, is DTGVSQNPRHKITKRGQNVTFRCDPISEHNRLYWYRQTLGQGPEFLTYFQNEAQLEKSRLLSDRFSAERPKGSFSTLEIQRTEQGDSAMYLCASSLEASNQPQHFGDGTRLSIL.